One and the same sample provided the 21 T cell receptor beta chains below, sequenced in a study of molecular identifiers for immune sequencing clone quantification. TCRdb re-called the PCR reads with MiXCR, one entry per CDR3 protein. The data show approximately 40,000 distinct CDR3 sequences, approximately 22% seen once. The sample comprised naive CD8+ T cells from blood, with Jurkat cell RNA spiked in. Regarding subset: FACS-sorted CD8+CD4-CCR7+CD45RA+ naive T cells. Receptors originate from a human donor in good health. Some libraries in this study had Jurkat cell RNA spiked in.

A few counts support this clonotype. A single base separates this from a much larger clone, so it may be a read error. V and J are TRBV2 and TRBJ2-5; 7 bases are a match to TRBD2. The length of the CDR3 is 14 residues. Germline CDR1 is SNHLY and CDR2 is FYNNEI. The ends lost 0 bases at V and 2 bases at J; junction bases unmatched: 0. The CDR3 loop reads CASSEARGQETQYF. The CDR3 nucleotides read TGTGCCAGCAGTGAAGCGCGGGGGCAAGAGACCCAGTACTTC.

This clonotype appeared many times. The V gene is TRBV2, the J gene TRBJ2-3, with TRBD2 matching over 9 bases. The CDR3 sequence is 16 residues long. V lost 6 bases and J lost 0; bases outside the gene matches: 7. Germline assignment: CDR1 SNHLY and CDR2 FYNNEI. The CDR3 region has the DNA TGTGCCAGCAGCCTTGGGCTAGCGGGGAGCACAGATACGCAGTATTTT. Translated: CASSLGLAGSTDTQYF.

V and J are TRBV28 and TRBJ2-3; TRBD2 aligns across 15 bases. Unmatched junction bases numbered 13, after V lost 6 bases and J lost 3 bases. The length of the CDR3 is 19 residues. The germline gives CDR1 MDHEN, CDR2 SYDVKM. The CDR3 DNA reads TGTGCCAGCAGCCCCCATTGGACTAGCGGGAGGGGCATTACAGATACGCAGTATTTT. It codes for CASSPHWTSGRGITDTQYF.

There are many counts of this clonotype. This chain uses TRBV19 with TRBJ2-1; D possibly uses TRBD1 or TRBD2 (5 bases each). The CDR3 extends over 15 amino acids. Trimming cost V 1 base and J 1 base, with 8 bases left between them. CDR1 is LNHDA, CDR2 SQIVND, per germline (reference sequence). CDR3 nucleotides: TGTGCCAGTAGTATAGGGGGCGGGTCCTACAATGAGCAGTTCTTC. This sequence encodes CASSIGGGSYNEQFF. Full variable domain (outside the CDR3, taken from reference TRBV19 and TRBJ2-1): DGGITQSPKYLFRKEGQNVTLSCEQNLNHDAMYWYRQDPGQGLRLIYYSQIVNDFQKGDIAEGYSVSREKKESFPLTVTSAQKNPTAFYLCASSIGGGSYNEQFFGPGTRLTVL.

This clonotype was seen more than once but under ten times. The rearrangement uses TRBV7-6 and TRBJ2-1, with D perhaps matching TRBD2 (6 bases). V was trimmed by 1 base and J by 7 bases, leaving 26 bases between them. In germline, CDR1 is SGHVS, CDR2 FNYEAQ. The CDR3 spans 19 residues. CDR3 DNA sequence: TGTGCCAGCAGCTTAGGGCGGGCCTTTTCAGGTCTAGCGTTTAATGAGCAGTTCTTC. Its protein is CASSLGRAFSGLAFNEQFF.

In its sample, this clonotype is medium-sized (0.01 to 0.1%). The V gene is TRBV5-1, the J gene TRBJ1-1; 8 nucleotides align to TRBD1. V was pared by 2 bases and J by 5 bases, with 5 bases of the junction left unmatched. The CDR3 length is 14 residues. CDR1 is SGHRS and CDR2 is YFSETQ in the germline V gene. The CDR3 sequence: CASSLTQGATEAFF. The CDR3 DNA reads as TGCGCCAGCAGCTTAACGCAGGGGGCGACTGAAGCTTTCTTT.

Only a few counts were recorded for this clonotype. The chain employs TRBV20-1 and TRBJ1-4; no clear D gene. The CDR3 spans 17 residues. V gave up 4 bases and J gave up 3 bases, with 21 bases separating them. Looked up from germline, CDR1 is DFQATT and CDR2 is SNEGSKA (reference sequence). CDR3 coding DNA: TGCAGTGCTATGACGGAACCAGGCTGGGCTTCTAATGAAAAACTGTTTTTT. The encoded protein is CSAMTEPGWASNEKLFF.

To note about this clonotype: This may stem from a read error, because a much larger clone lies one nucleotide away. The V and J genes are TRBV9 and TRBJ1-1; TRBD1 is a possible D gene (5 bases). The CDR3 totals 13 residues. CDR1 and CDR2 from the germline V gene are SGDLS and YYNGEE. CDR3 loop: CAGSVGPWTEAFF. The CDR3 DNA reads as TGTGCCGGCAGCGTGGGGCCTTGGACTGAAGCTTTCTTT.

This clonotype came up a few times. This may be a read error, as it is one base from a much larger clone. As DNA, the CDR3 is TGTGCCAGCGGCTTCGGACGAAGCACAGATACGCAGTATTTT. Encoded protein: CASGFGRSTDTQYF. The chain has TRBV13 and TRBJ2-3, with D unresolved. The CDR3 is 14 amino acids. CDR1 and CDR2 (germline): PRHDT, FYEKMQ (reference sequence). Using reference TRBV13 and TRBJ2-3 for the parts outside the CDR3, the full variable domain is AAGVIQSPRHLIKEKRETATLKCYPIPRHDTVYWYQQGPGQDPQFLISFYEKMQSDKGSIPDRFSAQQFSDYHSELNMSSLELGDSALYFCASGFGRSTDTQYFGPGTRLTVL.

Concerning this clonotype: Given a much more abundant clone one base away, this may be a read error. The V gene is TRBV5-6, the J gene TRBJ2-7, with unresolved D. The length of the CDR3 is 15 residues. The ends were cut back, 4 bases at V and 8 bases at J, with 22 bases in the middle. The germline V gene encodes CDR1 SGHDT and CDR2 YYEEEE. This CDR3 is CASSPRQAWTYKQYF. DNA of the CDR3: TGTGCCAGCAGCCCGCGGCAGGCCTGGACGTACAAGCAGTACTTC.

This clonotype showed up many times. The rearrangement links TRBV20-1 to TRBJ2-5, with D tentatively TRBD1 (6 bases). Germline V gene sequence: CDR1 DFQATT, CDR2 SNEGSKA (reference sequence). V lost 8 bases and J lost 2, with 21 bases in between. There are 15 residues in the CDR3. The CDR3 DNA follows: TGCAGTCATCCCCCGAGGACAGACGAGCAAGAGACCCAGTACTTC. Its protein is CSHPPRTDEQETQYF.

This clonotype has ten or more counts. The chain carries TRBV18 and TRBJ2-5; D is possibly TRBD2 (7 bases). The CDR3 length is 15 residues. The V gene's germline CDR1 is KGHSH and CDR2 LQKENI. With 2 bases removed from V and 1 base from J, the gap between germline ends came to 11 bases. CDR3 sequence (DNA): TGTGCCAGCTCACCAGGGGGGGCAAGCCAAGAGACCCAGTACTTC. This gives the protein CASSPGGASQETQYF.

This clonotype was counted between two and nine times. A much larger clonotype is one base distant, so this may be a read error. The chain uses TRBV19 and TRBJ2-4; D call uncertain. V lost 5 bases and J 2 bases, leaving 10 bases between the germline ends. The CDR3 consists of 14 residues. Germline CDR1 is LNHDA and CDR2 is SQIVND (reference sequence). CDR3 protein: CASSEESPKNIQYF. In DNA, the CDR3 is TGTGCCAGTAGTGAAGAGAGCCCCAAAAACATTCAGTACTTC.

This clonotype was picked up many times. This chain joins TRBV5-1 and TRBJ2-7; 7 positions match TRBD1. V trimming: 2 bases; J trimming: 2 bases; junction bases outside the gene matches: 4. The CDR3 has 14 amino acids. Germline loops: CDR1 SGHRS, CDR2 YFSETQ. Written as DNA, the CDR3 is TGCGCCAGCAGCTTCGGGGACAGAGCCTACGAGCAGTACTTC. This codes for CASSFGDRAYEQYF.

This clonotype was detected once. The chain combines TRBV28 with TRBJ1-1; D gene uncertain. Germline values: CDR1 MDHEN, CDR2 SYDVKM. Trimming took off 6 bases at V and 0 bases at J, with 20 bases between the two ends. The CDR3 consists of 17 residues. The CDR3 sequence is CASREEAKATLNTEAFF. The CDR3 DNA sequence: TGTGCCAGCAGAGAAGAGGCAAAGGCAACGTTGAACACTGAAGCTTTCTTT. The full variable domain, completed using reference TRBV28 and TRBJ1-1, is DVKVTQSSRYLVKRTGEKVFLECVQDMDHENMFWYRQDPGLGLRLIYFSYDVKMKEKGDIPEGYSVSREKKERFSLILESASTNQTSMYLCASREEAKATLNTEAFFGQGTRLTVV.

In this sample, this clonotype turned up many times. V gene TRBV5-4 combines with J gene TRBJ2-3; tentatively, D is TRBD1 (5 bases). The germline gives CDR1 SGHNT, CDR2 YYREEE (reference sequence). Between the trimmed V and J ends, which lost 2 bases and 3 bases, there was a span of 13 bases. The CDR3 runs 15 residues. For the CDR3, the DNA is TGTGCCAGCAGCTTTCAGGGTCATGGGACAGATACGCAGTATTTT. This encodes CASSFQGHGTDTQYF. The full variable domain, completed using reference TRBV5-4 and TRBJ2-3, is ETGVTQSPTHLIKTRGQQVTLRCSSQSGHNTVSWYQQALGQGPQFIFQYYREEENGRGNFPPRFSGLQFPNYSSELNVNALELDDSALYLCASSFQGHGTDTQYFGPGTRLTVL.

Of note for this clonotype: A much larger clone differs by one base, so this may be a read error. The chain links TRBV4-3 to TRBJ2-7, with D uncertain. CDR1 is LGHNA and CDR2 is YSLEER in the germline V gene. Trimming pared 2 bases from V and 3 bases from J, leaving 14 bases between. The CDR3 spans 15 residues. CDR3: CASSQNRLSIYEQYF. For the CDR3, the DNA is TGCGCCAGCAGCCAAAATCGATTAAGTATCTACGAGCAGTACTTC.

This clonotype has at least ten counts. The V gene is TRBV9, the J gene TRBJ1-5, with 10 bases lining up with TRBD1. The germline CDR1 and CDR2 sequences are SGDLS and YYNGEE. This CDR3 comprises 15 residues. The J segment lost 6 bases and the V segment lost 3 bases, leaving 6 bases of the junction unmatched. The CDR3 loop is CASSAGQGFTQPQHF. The CDR3 DNA reads TGTGCCAGCAGCGCGGGACAGGGGTTCACTCAGCCCCAGCATTTT.

This clonotype has at least ten counts. CDR3 sequence (DNA): TGTGCCAGCAGGTTGGACAGGGGTAACGAGCAGTACTTC. Its protein product is CASRLDRGNEQYF. This chain links TRBV7-2 with TRBJ2-7; TRBD1 aligns across 9 bases. Germline CDR1 and CDR2: SGHTA and FQGNSA. The CDR3 covers 13 residues. The trim removed 6 bases at V and 5 bases at J, leaving 5 bases unmatched.

This clonotype was seen a few times. The V and J genes are TRBV28 and TRBJ2-6; D possibly matches TRBD1 or TRBD2 (5 bases each). This CDR3 region has 19 residues. CDR1 and CDR2 from the germline V gene are MDHEN and SYDVKM. V was clipped by 5 bases and J by 0 bases, with 20 bases between them. The CDR3 DNA follows: TGTGCCAGCAGTACCCCAGCCGGGACGTTTCACTCTGGGGCCAACGTCCTGACTTTC. This translates into CASSTPAGTFHSGANVLTF.

This clonotype was seen ten or more times. CDR3 nucleotides: TGTGCCAGCAGTTTAGTAGGGAGCGCCTACGAGCAGTACTTC. Protein product: CASSLVGSAYEQYF. The chain carries TRBV28 and TRBJ2-7, with D possibly being TRBD2 (5 bases). Trimming removed 2 bases at V and 2 bases at J, with 10 bases between. CDR3 length: 14 amino acids. The V gene's germline CDR1 is MDHEN and CDR2 SYDVKM.